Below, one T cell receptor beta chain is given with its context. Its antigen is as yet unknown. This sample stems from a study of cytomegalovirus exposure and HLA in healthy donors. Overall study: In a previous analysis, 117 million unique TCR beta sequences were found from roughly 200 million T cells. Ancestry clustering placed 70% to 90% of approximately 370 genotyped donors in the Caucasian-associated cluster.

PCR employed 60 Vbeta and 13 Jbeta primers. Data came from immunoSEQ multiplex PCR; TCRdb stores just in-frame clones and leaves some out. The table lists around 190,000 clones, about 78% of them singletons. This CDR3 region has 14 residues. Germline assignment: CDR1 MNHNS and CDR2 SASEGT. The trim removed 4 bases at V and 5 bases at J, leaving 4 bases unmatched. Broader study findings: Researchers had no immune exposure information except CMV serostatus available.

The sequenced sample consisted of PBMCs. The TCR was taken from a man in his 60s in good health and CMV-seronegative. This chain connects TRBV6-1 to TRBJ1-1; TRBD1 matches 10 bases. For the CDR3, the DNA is TGTGCCAGCAGTGTGACAGGGGGCAGGACTGAAGCTTTCTTT. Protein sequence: CASSVTGGRTEAFF.